One and the same sample provided the 15 T cell receptor beta chains below, sequenced in a study of blood T cell repertoires in COVID-19. Clones were sequenced by immunoSEQ multiplex PCR, and TCRdb holds only the in-frame ones, with some missing. The sample has roughly 280,000 clones, 80% to 90% seen once; the top ten hold 2% to 3%. Sequencing was done on a sample of PBMCs or T cells enriched from blood (not recorded which). Receptors were obtained from a woman aged 18-29 years who had recovered from COVID-19.

The count of this clone is one. The CDR3 protein is CASSYLAASGQETQYF. CDR3 in DNA: TGTGCCAGCAGTTATTTAGCTGCCAGTGGCCAAGAGACCCAGTACTTC. V gene TRBV6-2 or TRBV6-3 combines with J gene TRBJ2-5; the D is unclear. The CDR3 has 16 residues. Deletions cut 3 bases from V and 1 base from J, with 15 bases between. Per the germline V gene, CDR1 is MNHEY and CDR2 is SVGEGT.

The rearrangement joins TRBV27 to TRBJ2-7, with a weak D call TRBD1 (6 bases). CDR3 size: 15 residues. V was shortened by 3 bases and J by 3 bases, with 15 bases between the two germline ends. Germline V gives CDR1 MNHEY, CDR2 SMNVEV (reference sequence). The CDR3 reads CASSFRGQDFYEQYF. The CDR3 coding sequence is TGTGCCAGCAGTTTCAGGGGACAAGACTTCTACGAGCAGTACTTC.

This rearrangement joins TRBV5-1 to TRBJ2-5, with 7 bases identical to TRBD2. Looked up from germline, CDR1 is SGHRS and CDR2 is YFSETQ. CDR3 length equals 15 residues. After removal of 0 bases from V and 2 bases from J, the junction contained 4 bases not matched to a gene. The CDR3 region is CASSLGLRGQETQYF. In DNA form, the CDR3 reads TGCGCCAGCAGCTTGGGTTTGCGGGGGCAAGAGACCCAGTACTTC.

The genes are TRBV5-4 and TRBJ2-2, with TRBD2 matching over 8 bases. The CDR3 has 18 amino acids. Trimming removed 2 bases from V and 0 bases from J; junction bases left unmatched: 9. CDR1 and CDR2 from the germline V gene are SGHNT and YYREEE (reference sequence). CDR3 in DNA: TGTGCCAGCAGCTTTGATAGCGGGGTTAAAACGAACACCGGGGAGCTGTTTTTT. It translates to CASSFDSGVKTNTGELFF. The complete variable domain, with remaining parts taken from reference TRBV5-4 and TRBJ2-2, reads ETGVTQSPTHLIKTRGQQVTLRCSSQSGHNTVSWYQQALGQGPQFIFQYYREEENGRGNFPPRFSGLQFPNYSSELNVNALELDDSALYLCASSFDSGVKTNTGELFFGEGSRLTVL.

V and J are TRBV28 and TRBJ1-5, with D possibly matching TRBD1 (6 bases). Trimming removed 9 bases at V and 1 base at J, with 16 bases between. The germline gives CDR1 MDHEN, CDR2 SYDVKM. The CDR3 spans 15 residues. As DNA, the CDR3 is TGTGCCAGTGGAACAGGGAAATGGAGCAATCAGCCCCAGCATTTT. It yields the protein CASGTGKWSNQPQHF. Looking up the rest from reference TRBV28 and TRBJ1-5 gives the full variable domain: DVKVTQSSRYLVKRTGEKVFLECVQDMDHENMFWYRQDPGLGLRLIYFSYDVKMKEKGDIPEGYSVSREKKERFSLILESASTNQTSMYLCASGTGKWSNQPQHFGDGTRLSIL.

The rearrangement joins TRBV4-1 to TRBJ1-1; D call uncertain. The CDR3 contains 15 residues. V was shortened by 0 bases and J by 3 bases, with 11 bases between the two germline ends. The germline gives CDR1 MGHRA, CDR2 YSYEKL. CDR3 region: CASSQDPGGHTEAFF. The CDR3 DNA follows: TGCGCCAGCAGCCAAGACCCCGGAGGTCACACTGAAGCTTTCTTT.

The chain has TRBV5-8 and TRBJ1-6; perhaps TRBD1 as D (6 bases). The CDR3 covers 15 residues. The V gene's germline CDR1 is SGHTS and CDR2 YDEGEE. V was shortened by 4 bases and J by 7 bases, with 15 bases between the two germline ends. This CDR3 is CASSLRGAQNSPLHF. The CDR3 region has the DNA TGTGCCAGCAGCCTGCGGGGGGCGCAGAATTCACCCCTCCACTTT. Using reference TRBV5-8 and TRBJ1-6 for the parts outside the CDR3, the full variable domain is EAGVTQSPTHLIKTRGQQATLRCSPISGHTSVYWYQQALGLGLQFLLWYDEGEERNRGNFPPRFSGRQFPNYSSELNVNALELEDSALYLCASSLRGAQNSPLHFGNGTRLTVT.

The chain employs TRBV2 and TRBJ1-5, with 10 bases matching TRBD1. The CDR3 has 14 residues. Germline V CDR1 and CDR2: SNHLY, FYNNEI. After removal of 6 bases from V and 6 bases from J, the junction contained 5 bases not matched to a gene. This CDR3 reads CASRADRGRQPQHF. The DNA of the CDR3 is TGTGCCAGCAGGGCTGACAGGGGGCGTCAGCCCCAGCATTTT. The complete variable domain, with remaining parts taken from reference TRBV2 and TRBJ1-5, reads EPEVTQTPSHQVTQMGQEVILRCVPISNHLYFYWYRQILGQKVEFLVSFYNNEISEKSEIFDDQFSVERPDGSNFTLKIRSTKLEDSAMYFCASRADRGRQPQHFGDGTRLSIL.

The chain carries TRBV9 and TRBJ1-1; 10 bases align to TRBD1. The CDR3 extends over 15 amino acids. The trim removed 4 bases at V and 0 bases at J, leaving 3 bases unmatched. Germline loops: CDR1 SGDLS, CDR2 YYNGEE. CDR3 bases: TGTGCCAGCAGCTCGGGACAGGGGATGAACACTGAAGCTTTCTTT. This codes for CASSSGQGMNTEAFF.

This clone occurred a few times. The chain recombines TRBV6-2 or TRBV6-3 with TRBJ2-5; tentatively, D is TRBD1 (5 bases). CDR3 length equals 15 residues. V lost 6 bases, J lost 5 bases, and 19 bases lay in between. Germline V CDR1 and CDR2: MNHEY, SVGEGT. The DNA of the CDR3 is TGTGCCAGCAGCCCCCACGGTACAGGAACGGAGACCCAGTACTTC. Protein: CASSPHGTGTETQYF.

The chain employs TRBV29-1 and TRBJ2-7; 7 positions agree with TRBD1. Germline V gives CDR1 SQVTM, CDR2 ANQGSEA. Trimming took 4 bases from V and 7 from J; bases not matched to a gene: 7. The CDR3 totals 12 residues. The chain's CDR3 is CSVASSGGEQYF. The CDR3 DNA sequence: TGCAGCGTTGCATCGTCAGGGGGTGAGCAGTACTTC.

The V gene is TRBV6-5, the J gene TRBJ1-1, with TRBD1 as a possible D gene (6 bases). The V end lost 10 bases, the J end lost 8 bases, and 11 bases lay between the germline ends. The CDR3 sequence is 10 residues long. In germline, CDR1 is MNHEY, CDR2 SVGAGI. As DNA, the CDR3 is TGTGCCACACAGGGTTCGGAAGCTTTCTTT. As protein: CATQGSEAFF.

The chain links TRBV3-1 (or the pseudogene TRBV3-2) to TRBJ1-2; TRBD1 agrees at 7 bases. This CDR3 is 15 amino acids long. Germline V gives CDR1 LGHDT, CDR2 YNNKEL (reference sequence). With 3 bases clipped from V and 4 bases from J, the junction kept 8 bases outside the gene matches. The CDR3 DNA is TGTGCCAGCAGCCACGCAGGGGGAGGCAGCTATGGCTACACCTTC. Its translation: CASSHAGGGSYGYTF.

This clone was seen just once. The rearrangement links TRBV9 to TRBJ2-5, with 9 bases fitting TRBD2. The junction had 9 bases not matched to a gene; V was cut back by 4 bases and J by 5 bases. Germline CDR1 SGDLS, CDR2 YYNGEE. There are 15 residues in the CDR3. CDR3 DNA: TGTGCCAGCAGCCCCAGCGGGGGGCCGGGGGAGACCCAGTACTTC. Translation gives CASSPSGGPGETQYF.

V gene TRBV5-1 combines with J gene TRBJ1-4; 8 bases are shared with TRBD1. V was clipped by 3 bases and J by 4 bases; unmatched bases: 2. The CDR3 length is 14 residues. Germline lookup yields CDR1 SGHRS and CDR2 YFSETQ. CDR3 residues: CASSWTGSNEKLFF. The CDR3 region has the DNA TGCGCCAGCAGCTGGACAGGGAGTAATGAAAAACTGTTTTTT.